This T cell receptor beta chain was captured in a study of regulatory T cells in long-lasting Graves disease. iRepertoire HTBI primers and Arm-PCR of CDR3 regions built TCR beta libraries. MiXCR, applied by TCRdb to the multiplex PCR reads, yields one record per CDR3 protein. The data contain around 400,000 distinct CDR3 sequences, approximately 16% of them singletons. The CDR3 is 18 amino acids. V lost 1 base and J lost 0, with 19 bases in between. CDR1 is MGHRA and CDR2 is YSYEKL in the germline V gene. As to time point: newly diagnosed GD, antithyroid drugs for less than 3 months. The TCR library was made from RNA that had been extracted from PBMCs in TRIzol. The table lists this clonotype with a few counts. These data are also associated with another study on T cells in Graves' hyperthyroidism and ophthalmopathy.

This specimen was peripheral blood mononuclear cells (PBMCs), taken at new diagnosis, from a patient treated with antithyroid drugs. The TCR sequence derives from a woman aged 40 to 55 with Graves disease. The genes are TRBV4-1 and TRBJ2-7; no clear D gene. This CDR3 reads CASSQAPFIGESSYEQYF. CDR3 in DNA: TGCGCCAGCAGCCAAGCGCCCTTCATAGGCGAAAGCTCCTACGAGCAGTACTTC.